This TCR beta chain comes out of a study of shared clonotypes between healthy human individuals (dated by TCRdb to 2018 to 2020). In terms of the full investigation: The cohort comprised a couple of women and a few men aged 18 to 49 years. Per donor, three plates each were used for CD4 naive and CD4 memory, two for CD8 naive, and one for CD8 memory. Between about 0.8 and 8.9 billion PBMCs per donor were obtained by leukapheresis. To increase sequencing depth and limit assay-specific biases, TCR repertoire library preparation and sequencing were carried out by different laboratories using diverse techniques. To estimate repertoire size and how much clonotypes are shared between individuals, the study performed deep sequencing of blood TCR repertoires from a handful of healthy adults.

General findings and caveats noted by the study authors: Sampling was restricted to blood, and TCR repertoires in tissue are likely to differ from TCR repertoires in blood. Larger estimated clonotype richness was generally found for naive subsets than for memory subsets. Clonotypes shared by all four sorted-subset donors showed higher generation probabilities than non-shared clonotypes. The small number of donors limited the genetic and exposure-history diversity represented. Rarefaction of sorted-subset datasets indicated incomplete sequencing despite the large sequencing depth. Based on pairwise subsampling, the degree of clonotype sharing among donors was expected to be affected by sequencing depth. When four donors were compared, the shared fraction of clonotypes was roughly 4.8% for naive CD4, 3.5% to 4% for naive CD8, roughly 2.3% for memory CD4, and 0.4% for memory CD8.

Details on this clone: Its antigen remains undetermined. Base qualities are missing; no much larger clone stands one base away.

CDR1 SGHTA and CDR2 FQGNSA were looked up in the germline V gene. Trimming removed 5 bases from V and 3 bases from J; the gene matches leave 6 bases unexplained. Measured from the cysteine to the phenylalanine, the CDR3 is 14 residues long. Of all the DNA, just the CDR3 is kept, 42 bases in frame from base 1. Using the deep immunoSEQ assay, TCR CDR3 regions were amplified from genomic DNA by multiplex PCR. Extracted genomic DNA from each cell subset was distributed evenly across all wells of several immunoSEQ 96-well plates, and each plate was treated as a replicate. For sorted subsets, each replicate PCR was loaded with around 220 ng genomic DNA, equivalent to 30,000 or so T cell genomes. Purified libraries were quantified with a Qubit 3.0 fluorometer, sized on a Bioanalyzer 2100, and re-quantified with the KAPA Library Quantification kit. A separate single-read 150-cycle Illumina NextSeq 550 flow cell was used to sequence each immunoSEQ 96-well plate. Under the source paper's analysis protocol: Because the immunoSEQ output included only junctional sequences and no quality scores, the filtering could not be the same as the filtering used for full-length reads. Sequences were annotated with PyIR, a Python wrapper for IgBLAST v1.9, using IMGT germline references to assign V/J genes and CDR3. Reads with weak V/J assignments (E-value above 1e-6), missing CDR3, stop codons, out-of-frame junctions, or ambiguous translated residues were removed. V3J clonotypes were defined as sequences sharing an identical inferred V gene, J gene, and CDR3 amino acid sequence. To compute the percentage overlap between repertoires, the number of shared unique clonotypes was divided by the size of the smaller repertoire. RTK rarefaction, the Chao1 estimator, and Recon v2.1 estimates of unobserved clonotypes were used to assess repertoire richness. Generation probabilities for all TCRbeta clonotypes obtained by the gDNA method from four donors were computed using OLGA. TCRdb stores this immuneACCESS table with in-frame sequences only. Part of the clones is absent; in the studies checked, under half of the shortfall reflects unresolved V genes, and no reason is known for the rest. The D gene and trimming were derived from the DNA, and the V and J assignments and clone size from that table. The sample table records 2 million to 2.5 million clones; approximately 90% of these occur just once. Approximately 0.41% of the sample is taken by the ten largest.

Donors were healthy HIV-negative adults with no recently reported acute infections or vaccinations. All donors were Caucasian adults living in Nashville, Tennessee, USA. CD4+ T cells were enriched by magnetic negative selection; naive cells were then positively selected on CD45RA, and the negative fraction formed the memory subset. Blood was collected by leukapheresis, and PBMCs were isolated by Ficoll-Histopaque density gradient centrifugation and then cryopreserved in liquid nitrogen vapor phase. Purity and quantity of every magnetically sorted T cell population were checked by analytical flow cytometry. Each sorted fraction had its genomic DNA isolated and then quantified by UV absorbance on a Nanodrop 2000c.

Material: naive CD4+ T cells from PBMCs. Per the publication, the cell subset or site label means: CD45RA+ positively selected. The source of this sequence is a man younger than 30 in good health. Some clones in this sample may be carry-over from other donors' samples. The chain couples TRBV7-2 to TRBJ2-7, with 8 bases matching TRBD2. The sequence in DNA is TGTGCCAGCAGCCCCCCTAGCGGGTTCTACGAGCAGTACTTC. Translated, this gives CASSPPSGFYEQYF.